This TCR beta chain was sequenced in a study of CD8+CD57+ T cells in acquired aplastic anemia. Across the study: The study obtained an average of 3.2 ug of DNA from sorted CD4+ and CD8+ cells. The study, taken as a whole, reports: Significant differences in CD8+ Simpson's diversity were not observed between patients and controls.

On this clonotype: Its antigen is currently unknown.

Patients chosen for sequencing had shown CD8+CD57+ cell expansion by flow cytometry. All participating patients were living with severe acquired aplastic anemia. Patients were untreated when blood was sampled. For CDR3 and TCR beta VDJ profiling, genomic DNA was the template used. TCRdb called the reads again in MiXCR, with one record for every CDR3 protein. Of 150,000 or so distinct CDR3 sequences listed, 52% are singletons. The CDR3 totals 16 residues. Trimming removed 2 bases from V and 5 bases from J; junction bases left unmatched: 10. Germline V gene sequence: CDR1 KGHDR, CDR2 SFDVKD. The chain couples TRBV24-1 to TRBJ2-7, with TRBD1 identical over 8 bases. The sequenced sample consisted of sorted CD4+, CD8+, or CD8+CD57+ T cells (not recorded which) from PBMCs. The receptor comes from a human donor with aplastic anemia. The CDR3 DNA follows: TGTGCCACCAGTGATTACACCGGGACAGGTAGCCACGAGCAGTACTTC. This codes for CATSDYTGTGSHEQYF.